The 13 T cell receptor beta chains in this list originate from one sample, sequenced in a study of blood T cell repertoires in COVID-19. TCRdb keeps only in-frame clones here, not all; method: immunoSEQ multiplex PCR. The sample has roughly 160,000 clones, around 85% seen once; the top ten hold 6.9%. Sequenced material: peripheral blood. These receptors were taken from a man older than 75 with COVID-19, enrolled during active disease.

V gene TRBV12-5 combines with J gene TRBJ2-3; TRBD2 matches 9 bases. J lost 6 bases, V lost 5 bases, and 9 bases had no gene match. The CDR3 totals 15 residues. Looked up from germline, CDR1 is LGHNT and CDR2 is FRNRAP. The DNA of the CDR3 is TGTGCTAGTGGTAATCCGACTAGCGGTTTGGATACGCAGTATTTT. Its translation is CASGNPTSGLDTQYF.

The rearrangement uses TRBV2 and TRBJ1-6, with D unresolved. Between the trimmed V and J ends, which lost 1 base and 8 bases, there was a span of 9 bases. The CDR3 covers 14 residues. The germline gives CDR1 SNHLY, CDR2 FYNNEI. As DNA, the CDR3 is TGTGCCAGCAGTGAAGTTGGTAGTGATTCACCCCTCCACTTT. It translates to CASSEVGSDSPLHF.

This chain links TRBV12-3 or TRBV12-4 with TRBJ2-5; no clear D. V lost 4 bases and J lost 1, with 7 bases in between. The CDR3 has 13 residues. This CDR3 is CASSSLSQETQYF. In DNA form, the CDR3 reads TGTGCCAGCAGTTCTCTCAGCCAAGAGACCCAGTACTTC.

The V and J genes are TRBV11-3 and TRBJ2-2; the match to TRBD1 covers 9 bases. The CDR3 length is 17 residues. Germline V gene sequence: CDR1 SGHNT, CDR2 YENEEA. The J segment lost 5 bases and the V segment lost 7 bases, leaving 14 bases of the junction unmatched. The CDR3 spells CASIQDRGVEVTGELFF. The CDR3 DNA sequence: TGTGCCAGCATCCAGGACAGGGGCGTAGAAGTGACCGGGGAGCTGTTTTTT.

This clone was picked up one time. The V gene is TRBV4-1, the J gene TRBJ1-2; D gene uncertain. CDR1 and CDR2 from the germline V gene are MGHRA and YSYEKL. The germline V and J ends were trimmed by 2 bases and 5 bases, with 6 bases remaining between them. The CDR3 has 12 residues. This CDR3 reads CASSQPRYGYTF. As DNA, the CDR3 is TGCGCCAGCAGCCAACCTAGGTATGGCTACACCTTC.

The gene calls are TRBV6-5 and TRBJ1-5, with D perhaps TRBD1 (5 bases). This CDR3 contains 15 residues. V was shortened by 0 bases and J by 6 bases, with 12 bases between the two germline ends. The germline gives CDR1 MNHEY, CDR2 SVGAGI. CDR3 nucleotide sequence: TGTGCCAGCAGTTACTCGTTAGGGGCCGGTCAGCCCCAGCATTTT. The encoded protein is CASSYSLGAGQPQHF.

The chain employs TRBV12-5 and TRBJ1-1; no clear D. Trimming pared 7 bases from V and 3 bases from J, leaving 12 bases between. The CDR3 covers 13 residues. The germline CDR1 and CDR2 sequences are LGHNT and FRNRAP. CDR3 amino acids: CASEVGTDTEAFF. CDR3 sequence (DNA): TGTGCTAGTGAAGTGGGCACGGACACTGAAGCTTTCTTT.

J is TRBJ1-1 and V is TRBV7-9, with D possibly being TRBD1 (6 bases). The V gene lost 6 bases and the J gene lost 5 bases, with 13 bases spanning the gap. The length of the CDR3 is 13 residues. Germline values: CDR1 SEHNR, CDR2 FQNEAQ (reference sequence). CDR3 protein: CASREQGRTEAFF. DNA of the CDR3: TGTGCCAGCAGGGAACAGGGAAGGACTGAAGCTTTCTTT. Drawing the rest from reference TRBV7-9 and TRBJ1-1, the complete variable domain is DTGVSQNPRHKITKRGQNVTFRCDPISEHNRLYWYRQTLGQGPEFLTYFQNEAQLEKSRLLSDRFSAERPKGSFSTLEIQRTEQGDSAMYLCASREQGRTEAFFGQGTRLTVV.

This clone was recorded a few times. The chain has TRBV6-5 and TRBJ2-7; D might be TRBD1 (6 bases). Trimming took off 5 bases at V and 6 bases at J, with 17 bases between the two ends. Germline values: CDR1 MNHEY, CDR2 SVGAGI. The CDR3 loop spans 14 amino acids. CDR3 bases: TGTGCCAGCAGTCTCCGGACAGATTTCGTCGAGCAGTACTTC. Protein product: CASSLRTDFVEQYF.

CDR3 protein: CATSDGGLNEQFF. Here the CDR3 DNA reads TGTGCCACCAGTGACGGGGGGTTAAATGAGCAGTTCTTC. The chain has TRBV24-1 and TRBJ2-1; 7 positions agree with TRBD2. The CDR3 spans 13 residues. V dropped 4 bases and J dropped 7; count of bases not matched to a gene: 3. Germline V gives CDR1 KGHDR, CDR2 SFDVKD.

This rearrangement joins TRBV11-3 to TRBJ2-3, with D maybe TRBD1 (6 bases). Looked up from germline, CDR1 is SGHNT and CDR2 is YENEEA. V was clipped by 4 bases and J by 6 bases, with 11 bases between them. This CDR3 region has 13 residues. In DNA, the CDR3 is TGTGCCAGCAGCTCCGGAACAGGGGATACGCAGTATTTT. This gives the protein CASSSGTGDTQYF.

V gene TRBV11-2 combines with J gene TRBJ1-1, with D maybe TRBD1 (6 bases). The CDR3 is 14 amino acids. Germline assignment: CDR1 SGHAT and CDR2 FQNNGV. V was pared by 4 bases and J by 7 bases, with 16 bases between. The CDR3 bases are TGTGCCAGCAGCTCACAGGGCCTCAGTGGTGAAGCTTTCTTT. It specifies CASSSQGLSGEAFF.

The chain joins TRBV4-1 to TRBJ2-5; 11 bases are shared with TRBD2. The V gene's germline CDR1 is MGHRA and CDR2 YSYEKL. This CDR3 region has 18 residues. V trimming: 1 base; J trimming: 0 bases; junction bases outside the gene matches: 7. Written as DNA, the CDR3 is TGCGCCAGCAGCCAAGGTCCCTCTAGCGGGGGGTACCAAGAGACCCAGTACTTC. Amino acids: CASSQGPSSGGYQETQYF.